This T cell receptor (beta chain) was found in a study of T cells in localized non-small cell lung cancer. To note about this clone: Its antigen is not known.

Assay: immunoSEQ multiplex PCR; the TCRdb copy retains only in-frame clones and omits some. Among around 10,000 clones listed, over 70% were seen once. Unmatched junction bases numbered 3, after V lost 4 bases and J lost 3 bases. CDR1 is MNHEY and CDR2 is SVGAGI in the germline V gene. The CDR3 spans 14 residues. Study-wide points: Increased T cell density in blood showed an association with longer overall survival. Heterogeneity remains possible, as sequencing covered one tumor region only. Across samples, adjacent lung featured a median roughly 60 of the top 100 tumor clones.

The specimen comprised peripheral blood, sampled before any cancer treatment. The rearrangement links TRBV6-5 to TRBJ2-7, with 10 bases lining up with TRBD1. This receptor was obtained from a male donor at least 60 years old with stage I lung adenocarcinoma. The CDR3: CASSFRTGGYEQYF. CDR3 sequence (DNA): TGTGCCAGCAGTTTCCGGACAGGGGGCTACGAGCAGTACTTC.